The 21 T cell receptor beta chains presented below share a single source sample, sequenced in a study of CD8 T cells in ankylosing spondylitis. One entry per CDR3 protein, called by TCRdb with MiXCR from the 5' RACE reads. The table lists about 140,000 distinct CDR3 sequences, about 7% of them singletons. Sequencing was done on a sample of blood, either unsorted or a sorted T cell fraction (not recorded which). Receptor source: a female donor with ankylosing spondylitis or in good health (not recorded which).

This clonotype was found many times. J is TRBJ2-2 and V is TRBV20-1, with 7 nucleotides matching TRBD2. Germline V lookup: CDR1 DFQATT, CDR2 SNEGSKA (reference sequence). J gave up 0 bases and V 0 bases, and 4 bases lay outside the gene matches. The CDR3 spans 16 residues. CDR3 protein: CSARDSGRANTGELFF. In DNA, the CDR3 is TGCAGTGCTAGAGATTCAGGGAGGGCGAACACCGGGGAGCTGTTTTTT.

This clonotype is judged medium-sized. This sequence joins TRBV29-1 and TRBJ2-3, with TRBD2 matching over 11 bases. The CDR3 loop spans 15 amino acids. Unmatched junction bases numbered 13, after V lost 7 bases and J lost 7 bases. The germline V gene has CDR1 SQVTM and CDR2 ANQGSEA. The CDR3 sequence is CSAEASGGSSNTQYF. CDR3 DNA: TGCAGCGCTGAGGCTAGCGGGGGGTCCTCCAATACGCAGTATTTT.

There are many counts of this clonotype. This rearrangement joins TRBV28 to TRBJ2-7; 10 nucleotides match TRBD1. The CDR3 is 15 residues long. J lost 6 bases, V lost 6 bases, and 11 bases had no gene match. Germline V gene lookup returns CDR1 MDHEN and CDR2 SYDVKM. The CDR3 is CASSTTGTGEGEQYF. CDR3 nucleotides: TGTGCCAGCAGCACCACCGGGACAGGGGAAGGCGAGCAGTACTTC.

This clonotype was counted ten times or more. The genes are TRBV3-1 and TRBJ2-3; D possibly matches TRBD1 or TRBD2 (5 bases each). Trimming shortened V by 3 bases and J by 2 bases, and 15 bases separated the two germline ends. The CDR3 is made up of 16 amino acids. CDR1 is LGHDT, CDR2 YNNKEL, per germline (reference sequence). The CDR3 loop reads CASSHPPGPLTDTQYF. Here the CDR3 DNA reads TGTGCCAGCAGCCATCCCCCGGGGCCGCTCACAGATACGCAGTATTTT.

This clonotype was counted at least ten times. DNA of the CDR3: TGTGCCAGCAGTTTGATGGCGGGGCCCCAGCATTTT. This gives the protein CASSLMAGPQHF. V usage is TRBV12-3 or TRBV12-4 and J usage is TRBJ1-5; D gene ambiguous. Between the trimmed V and J ends, which lost 3 bases and 9 bases, there was a span of 9 bases. This CDR3 region has 12 residues.

Turning to this clonotype: A clone one base away is much larger, so this may be a read error. V is TRBV7-3 and J is TRBJ2-1, with no clear D. CDR3 length: 14 amino acids. V was cut by 5 bases and J by 10 bases, with 18 bases left in between. In germline, CDR1 is SGHTA, CDR2 FQGTGA. CDR3 nucleotide sequence: TGTGCCAGCAGCCTGGGTGGAAGTCAGAGAGAGCAGTTCTTC. It translates to CASSLGGSQREQFF.

This clonotype showed up many times. The rearrangement links TRBV12-3 or TRBV12-4 to TRBJ2-2; 10 bases match TRBD2. CDR3 size: 18 residues. Trimming cost V 6 bases and J 6 bases; bases outside gene matches: 16. The CDR3 bases are TGTGCCAGCAGCCCCGAGGCGGGGACTAGCGTAGGGCCCGGGGAGCTGTTTTTT. It translates to CASSPEAGTSVGPGELFF.

This clonotype was recorded many times. The CDR3 nucleotides are TGCGCCAGCAGCCAATGGCGCCAAGAGACCCAGTACTTC. Translating it yields CASSQWRQETQYF. The chain is built from TRBV4-1 and TRBJ2-5; no definite D call. The V and J ends lost 2 bases and 1 base respectively, with 5 bases between them. Germline V gene sequence: CDR1 MGHRA, CDR2 YSYEKL. This CDR3 is built from 13 residues.

This clonotype appeared many times. The CDR3 loop reads CASSLGSRSGAYEQYF. The CDR3 nucleotides are TGTGCCAGCAGCTTAGGGTCTCGGTCGGGAGCCTACGAGCAGTACTTC. J is TRBJ2-7 and V is TRBV7-2, with D possibly matching TRBD2 (6 bases). The germline CDR1 and CDR2 sequences are SGHTA and FQGNSA. The V and J ends lost 1 base and 2 bases respectively, with 15 bases between them. The CDR3 length is 16 residues.

The J gene is TRBJ2-1, the V gene TRBV3-1; a possible D gene is TRBD2 (5 bases). The CDR3 extends over 18 amino acids. CDR1 is LGHDT, CDR2 YNNKEL, per germline (reference sequence). The CDR3 sequence is CTISLLGRQIDSYNEQFF. The CDR3 region has the DNA TGTACCATCAGTTTACTAGGCAGGCAAATCGACTCCTACAATGAGCAGTTCTTC.

The table lists this clonotype with many counts. The chain employs TRBV11-2 and TRBJ1-1; 10 positions match TRBD1. The CDR3 is 15 residues long. V gave up 2 bases and J gave up 5 bases; unmatched junction bases: 5. Per the germline V gene, CDR1 is SGHAT and CDR2 is FQNNGV. The CDR3 coding sequence is TGTGCCAGCAGCTTATCCGGGACAGGGGAAACTGAAGCTTTCTTT. This gives the protein CASSLSGTGETEAFF. The variable domain in full, with the rest retrieved from reference TRBV11-2 and TRBJ1-1, is EAGVAQSPRYKIIEKRQSVAFWCNPISGHATLYWYQQILGQGPKLLIQFQNNGVVDDSQLPKDRFSAERLKGVDSTLKIQPAKLEDSAVYLCASSLSGTGETEAFFGQGTRLTVV.

In this sample, this clonotype turned up many times. The chain carries TRBV25-1 and TRBJ2-2, with TRBD1 matching 7 bases. J was trimmed by 3 bases and V by 4 bases; bases with no gene match: 5. This CDR3 comprises 15 residues. In germline, CDR1 is MGHDK, CDR2 SYGVNS. The chain's CDR3 is CASSVHGTDTGELFF. The CDR3 bases are TGTGCCAGCAGTGTACACGGGACAGACACCGGGGAGCTGTTTTTT.

This clonotype was observed at least ten times. This rearrangement joins TRBV12-3 or TRBV12-4 to TRBJ2-6; D is perhaps TRBD2 (5 bases). The CDR3 sequence is 17 residues long. Trimming took off 1 base at V and 1 base at J, with 11 bases between the two ends. This CDR3 is CASSLGDGISGANVLTF. The DNA of the CDR3 is TGTGCCAGCAGTTTAGGAGACGGGATTTCTGGGGCCAACGTCCTGACTTTC.

This clonotype has ten or more counts. The chain links TRBV20-1 to TRBJ1-2; D gene unclear. The CDR3 totals 14 residues. Germline V gene lookup returns CDR1 DFQATT and CDR2 SNEGSKA (reference sequence). The V and J ends lost 0 bases and 3 bases respectively, with 11 bases between them. In DNA form, the CDR3 reads TGCAGTGCTAGAGATTACGGCAGCGACTATGGCTACACCTTC. This translates into CSARDYGSDYGYTF.

This clonotype occurred many times. The chain is built from TRBV7-9 and TRBJ1-1; no clear D gene. Germline lookup yields CDR1 SEHNR and CDR2 FQNEAQ (reference sequence). Trimming stripped 0 bases from V and 4 bases from J, with 12 bases between. The CDR3 contains 15 residues. CDR3 loop: CASSLAAMGSTEAFF. In nucleotides, the CDR3 is TGTGCCAGCAGCTTAGCGGCCATGGGGAGCACTGAAGCTTTCTTT.

J is TRBJ1-5 and V is TRBV4-1, with 10 nucleotides matching TRBD1. Germline V lookup: CDR1 MGHRA, CDR2 YSYEKL. There are 15 residues in the CDR3. V was pared by 7 bases and J by 2 bases, with 5 bases of the junction left unmatched. The CDR3 DNA sequence: TGCGCCAGCACGCCCGGGACAGGGGGCAATCAGCCCCAGCATTTT. It codes for CASTPGTGGNQPQHF.

This clonotype has ten or more counts. The chain has TRBV7-2 and TRBJ1-4; D possibly corresponds to TRBD1 (5 bases). This CDR3 has 15 amino acids. Germline V gene data show CDR1 as SGHTA and CDR2 as FQGNSA. V was shortened by 5 bases and J by 3 bases, with 13 bases between the two germline ends. This CDR3 reads CASSPDRDANEKLFF. CDR3 in DNA: TGTGCCAGCAGCCCTGACCGGGACGCTAATGAAAAACTGTTTTTT. Full variable domain (outside the CDR3, taken from reference TRBV7-2 and TRBJ1-4): GAGVSQSPSNKVTEKGKDVELRCDPISGHTALYWYRQSLGQGLEFLIYFQGNSAPDKSGLPSDRFSAERTGGSVSTLTIQRTQQEDSAVYLCASSPDRDANEKLFFGSGTQLSVL.

At least ten counts were recorded for this clonotype. The chain has TRBV25-1 and TRBJ1-6; D gene unclear. Germline CDR1 reads MGHDK; CDR2 reads SYGVNS. CDR3 length equals 17 residues. Trimming cost V 2 bases and J 0 bases, with 11 bases left between them. The CDR3 loop reads CASSEGRGFSYNSPLHF. Here the CDR3 DNA reads TGTGCCAGCAGTGAAGGTCGTGGATTCTCCTATAATTCACCCCTCCACTTT.

The V and J genes are TRBV7-2 and TRBJ2-7; 8 positions agree with TRBD1. The junction had 6 bases not matched to a gene; V was cut back by 5 bases and J by 6 bases. The CDR3 has 13 amino acids. CDR1 SGHTA and CDR2 FQGNSA come from the germline V gene. The CDR3 spells CASSTGQGVEQYF. The CDR3 DNA follows: TGTGCCAGCAGCACCGGACAGGGTGTCGAGCAGTACTTC. Drawing the rest from reference TRBV7-2 and TRBJ2-7, the complete variable domain is GAGVSQSPSNKVTEKGKDVELRCDPISGHTALYWYRQSLGQGLEFLIYFQGNSAPDKSGLPSDRFSAERTGGSVSTLTIQRTQQEDSAVYLCASSTGQGVEQYFGPGTRLTVT.

This clonotype was seen at least ten times. The chain carries TRBV29-1 and TRBJ2-7; TRBD1 agrees at 11 bases. The CDR3 extends over 15 amino acids. The germline V gene has CDR1 SQVTM and CDR2 ANQGSEA. V dropped 0 bases and J dropped 3; count of bases not matched to a gene: 4. This chain's CDR3 is CSVEDTGTGGYEQYF. Here the CDR3 DNA reads TGCAGCGTTGAAGACACCGGGACAGGGGGCTACGAGCAGTACTTC.

This clonotype was counted ten times or more. The genes are TRBV15 and TRBJ1-2, with D unclear. Germline CDR1 is LNHNV and CDR2 is YYDKDF (reference sequence). Trimming took off 1 base at V and 4 bases at J, with 13 bases between the two ends. The CDR3 is 15 amino acids. CDR3 DNA sequence: TGTGCCACCAGCAGAGTTGGAGGCGACCGCTATGGCTACACCTTC. The encoded protein is CATSRVGGDRYGYTF.